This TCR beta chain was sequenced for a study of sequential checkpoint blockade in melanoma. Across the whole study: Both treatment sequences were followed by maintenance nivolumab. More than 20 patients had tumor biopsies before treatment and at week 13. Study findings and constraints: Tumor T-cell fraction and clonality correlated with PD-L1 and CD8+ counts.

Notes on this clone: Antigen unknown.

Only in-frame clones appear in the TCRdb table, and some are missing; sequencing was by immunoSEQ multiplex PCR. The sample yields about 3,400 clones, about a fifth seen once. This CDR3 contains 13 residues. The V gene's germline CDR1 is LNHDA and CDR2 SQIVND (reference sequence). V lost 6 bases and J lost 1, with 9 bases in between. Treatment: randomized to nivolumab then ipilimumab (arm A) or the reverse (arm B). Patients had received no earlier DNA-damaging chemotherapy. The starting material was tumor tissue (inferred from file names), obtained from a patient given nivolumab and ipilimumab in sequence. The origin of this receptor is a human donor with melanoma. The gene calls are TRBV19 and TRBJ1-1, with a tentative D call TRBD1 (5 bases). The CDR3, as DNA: TGTGCCAGTAGACAGGACCCGAACACTGAAGCTTTCTTT. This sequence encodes CASRQDPNTEAFF.